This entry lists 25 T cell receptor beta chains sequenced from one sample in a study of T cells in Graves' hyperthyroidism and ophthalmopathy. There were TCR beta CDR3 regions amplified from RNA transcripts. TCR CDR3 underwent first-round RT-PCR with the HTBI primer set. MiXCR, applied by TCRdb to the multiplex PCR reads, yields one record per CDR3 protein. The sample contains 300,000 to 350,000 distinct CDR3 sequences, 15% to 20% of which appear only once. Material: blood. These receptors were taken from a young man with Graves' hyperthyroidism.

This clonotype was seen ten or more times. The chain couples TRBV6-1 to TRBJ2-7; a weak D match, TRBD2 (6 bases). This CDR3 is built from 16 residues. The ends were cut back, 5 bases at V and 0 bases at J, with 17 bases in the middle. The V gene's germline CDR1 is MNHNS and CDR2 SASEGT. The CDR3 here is CASSYAGTRSSYEQYF. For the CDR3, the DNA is TGTGCCAGCAGTTACGCCGGGACTCGGAGCTCCTACGAGCAGTACTTC.

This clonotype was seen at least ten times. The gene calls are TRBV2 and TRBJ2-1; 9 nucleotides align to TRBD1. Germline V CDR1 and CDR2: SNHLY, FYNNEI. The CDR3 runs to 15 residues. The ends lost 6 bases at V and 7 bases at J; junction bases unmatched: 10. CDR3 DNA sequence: TGTGCCAGCAGGTCCGGGACAGGGTCCCCTAATGAGCAGTTCTTC. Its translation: CASRSGTGSPNEQFF. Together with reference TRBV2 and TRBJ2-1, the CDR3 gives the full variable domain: EPEVTQTPSHQVTQMGQEVILRCVPISNHLYFYWYRQILGQKVEFLVSFYNNEISEKSEIFDDQFSVERPDGSNFTLKIRSTKLEDSAMYFCASRSGTGSPNEQFFGPGTRLTVL.

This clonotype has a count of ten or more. The CDR3 coding sequence is TGTGCCAGCAGTTTGAACCGAGAGACCCAGTACTTC. Its protein is CASSLNRETQYF. The J gene is TRBJ2-5, the V gene TRBV28; D is unresolved. This CDR3 spans 12 amino acids. CDR1 and CDR2 from the germline V gene are MDHEN and SYDVKM. The V gene lost 3 bases and the J gene lost 4 bases, with 6 bases spanning the gap. Using reference TRBV28 and TRBJ2-5 for the parts outside the CDR3, the full variable domain is DVKVTQSSRYLVKRTGEKVFLECVQDMDHENMFWYRQDPGLGLRLIYFSYDVKMKEKGDIPEGYSVSREKKERFSLILESASTNQTSMYLCASSLNRETQYFGPGTRLLVL.

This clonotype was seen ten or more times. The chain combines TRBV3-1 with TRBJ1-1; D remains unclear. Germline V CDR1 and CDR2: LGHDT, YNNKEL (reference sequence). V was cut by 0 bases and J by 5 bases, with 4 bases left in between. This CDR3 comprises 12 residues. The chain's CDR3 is CASSQDLTEAFF. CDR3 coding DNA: TGTGCCAGCAGCCAAGATCTGACTGAAGCTTTCTTT.

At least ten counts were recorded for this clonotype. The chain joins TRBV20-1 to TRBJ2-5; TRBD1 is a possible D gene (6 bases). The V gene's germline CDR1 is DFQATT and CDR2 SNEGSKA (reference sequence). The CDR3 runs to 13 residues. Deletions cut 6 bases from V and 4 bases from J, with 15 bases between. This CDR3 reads CSAGRTVGETQYF. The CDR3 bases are TGCAGTGCCGGCCGGACAGTGGGAGAGACCCAGTACTTC.

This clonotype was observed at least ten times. Here the CDR3 reads CAISESTGLSNEQYF. Here the CDR3 DNA reads TGTGCCATCAGTGAGTCGACGGGACTGTCCAACGAGCAGTACTTC. V and J are TRBV10-3 and TRBJ2-7; TRBD2 might be the D (6 bases). The germline CDR1 and CDR2 sequences are ENHRY and SYGVKD. The CDR3 extends over 15 amino acids. V was shortened by 0 bases and J by 5 bases, with 14 bases between the two germline ends.

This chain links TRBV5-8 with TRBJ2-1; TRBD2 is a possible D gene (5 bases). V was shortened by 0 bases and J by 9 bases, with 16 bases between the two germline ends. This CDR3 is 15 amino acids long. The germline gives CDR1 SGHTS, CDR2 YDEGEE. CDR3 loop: CASSLAKASRSEQFF. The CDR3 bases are TGTGCCAGCAGCTTGGCGAAGGCTAGCAGGAGTGAGCAGTTCTTC.

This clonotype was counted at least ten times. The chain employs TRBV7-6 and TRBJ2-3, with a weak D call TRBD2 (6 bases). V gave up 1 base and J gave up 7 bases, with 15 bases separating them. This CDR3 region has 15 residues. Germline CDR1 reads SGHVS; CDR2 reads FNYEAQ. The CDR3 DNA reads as TGTGCCAGCAGCTTAGAGGCGGGATTGGGAAATACGCAGTATTTT. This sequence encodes CASSLEAGLGNTQYF.

This CDR3 is CSAEQGEKGETEAFF. The CDR3 nucleotides read TGCAGTGCAGAGCAGGGGGAAAAGGGGGAGACTGAAGCTTTCTTT. The V and J genes are TRBV20-1 and TRBJ1-1, with 7 bases identical to TRBD1. CDR1 and CDR2 (germline): DFQATT, SNEGSKA (reference sequence). V trimming: 6 bases; J trimming: 5 bases; junction bases outside the gene matches: 15. This CDR3 comprises 15 residues.

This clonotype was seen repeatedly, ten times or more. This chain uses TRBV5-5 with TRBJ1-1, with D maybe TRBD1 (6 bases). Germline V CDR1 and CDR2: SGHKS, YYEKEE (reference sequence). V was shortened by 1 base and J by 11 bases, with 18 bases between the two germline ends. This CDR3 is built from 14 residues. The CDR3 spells CASSLSRTAPEAFF. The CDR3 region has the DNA TGTGCCAGCAGCTTGTCTCGGACAGCCCCCGAGGCTTTCTTT. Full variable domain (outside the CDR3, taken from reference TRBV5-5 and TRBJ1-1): DAGVTQSPTHLIKTRGQQVTLRCSPISGHKSVSWYQQVLGQGPQFIFQYYEKEERGRGNFPDRFSARQFPNYSSELNVNALLLGDSALYLCASSLSRTAPEAFFGQGTRLTVV.

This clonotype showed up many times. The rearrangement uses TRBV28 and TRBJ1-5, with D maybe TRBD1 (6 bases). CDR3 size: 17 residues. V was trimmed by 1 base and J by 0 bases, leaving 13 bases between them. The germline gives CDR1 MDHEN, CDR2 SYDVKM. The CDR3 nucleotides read TGTGCCAGCAGTTTATTGTGGGGGGCGGGTAGCAATCAGCCCCAGCATTTT. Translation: CASSLLWGAGSNQPQHF.

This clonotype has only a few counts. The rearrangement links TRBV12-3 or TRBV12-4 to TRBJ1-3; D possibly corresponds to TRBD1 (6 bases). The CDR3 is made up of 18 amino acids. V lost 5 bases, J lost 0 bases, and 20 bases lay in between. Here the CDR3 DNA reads TGTGCCAGCAGTCCCCCCCTGGGCAGGGGACCCTCTGGAAACACCATATATTTT. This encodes CASSPPLGRGPSGNTIYF.

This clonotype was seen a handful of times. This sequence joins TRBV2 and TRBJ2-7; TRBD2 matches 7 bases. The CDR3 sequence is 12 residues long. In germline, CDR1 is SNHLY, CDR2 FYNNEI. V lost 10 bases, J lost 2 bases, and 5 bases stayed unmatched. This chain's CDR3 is CAIGAGAYEQYF. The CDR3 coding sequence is TGTGCCATCGGGGCGGGAGCCTACGAGCAGTACTTC. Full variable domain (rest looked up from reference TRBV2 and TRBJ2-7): EPEVTQTPSHQVTQMGQEVILRCVPISNHLYFYWYRQILGQKVEFLVSFYNNEISEKSEIFDDQFSVERPDGSNFTLKIRSTKLEDSAMYFCAIGAGAYEQYFGPGTRLTVT.

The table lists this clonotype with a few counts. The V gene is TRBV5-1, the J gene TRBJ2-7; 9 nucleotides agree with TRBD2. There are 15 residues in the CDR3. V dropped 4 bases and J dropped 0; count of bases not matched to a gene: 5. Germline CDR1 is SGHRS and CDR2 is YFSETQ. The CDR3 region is CASSPLAGSSYEQYF. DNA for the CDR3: TGCGCCAGCAGCCCTCTAGCGGGAAGCTCCTACGAGCAGTACTTC. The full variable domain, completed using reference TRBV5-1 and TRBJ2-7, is KAGVTQTPRYLIKTRGQQVTLSCSPISGHRSVSWYQQTPGQGLQFLFEYFSETQRNKGNFPGRFSGRQFSNSRSEMNVSTLELGDSALYLCASSPLAGSSYEQYFGPGTRLTVT.

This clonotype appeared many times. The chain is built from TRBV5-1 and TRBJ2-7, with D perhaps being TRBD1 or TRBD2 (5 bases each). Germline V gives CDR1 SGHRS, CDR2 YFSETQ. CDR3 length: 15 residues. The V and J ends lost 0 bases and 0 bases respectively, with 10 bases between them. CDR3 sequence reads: CASSLAAGTSYEQYF. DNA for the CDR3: TGCGCCAGCAGCTTGGCGGCAGGGACCTCCTACGAGCAGTACTTC.

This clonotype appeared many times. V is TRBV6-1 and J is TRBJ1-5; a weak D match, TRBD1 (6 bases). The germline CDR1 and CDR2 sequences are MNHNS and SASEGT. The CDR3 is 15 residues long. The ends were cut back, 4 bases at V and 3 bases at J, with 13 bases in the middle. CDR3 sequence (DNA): TGTGCCAGCAGTGCCCTTCAGGGGAACAATCAGCCCCAGCATTTT. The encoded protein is CASSALQGNNQPQHF.

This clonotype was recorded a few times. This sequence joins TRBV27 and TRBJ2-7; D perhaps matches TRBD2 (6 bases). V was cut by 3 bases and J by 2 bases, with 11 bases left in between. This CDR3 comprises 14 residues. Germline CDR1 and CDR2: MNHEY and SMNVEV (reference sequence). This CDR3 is CASSLVGGAYEQYF. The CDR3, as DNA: TGTGCCAGCAGTTTGGTTGGCGGGGCCTACGAGCAGTACTTC.

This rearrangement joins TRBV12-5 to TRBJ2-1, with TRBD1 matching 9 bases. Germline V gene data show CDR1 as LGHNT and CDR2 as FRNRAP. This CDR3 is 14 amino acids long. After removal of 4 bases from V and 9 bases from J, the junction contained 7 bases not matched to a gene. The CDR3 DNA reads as TGTGCTAGTGGTTGGGGGGGACAGGGCGGTGAGCAGTTCTTC. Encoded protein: CASGWGGQGGEQFF.

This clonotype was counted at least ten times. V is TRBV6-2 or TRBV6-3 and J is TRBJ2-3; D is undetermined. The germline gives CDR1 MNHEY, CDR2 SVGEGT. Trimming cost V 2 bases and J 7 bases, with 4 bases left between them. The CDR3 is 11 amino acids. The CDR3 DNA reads TGTGCCAGCAGTTACGTGTATACGCAGTATTTT. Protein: CASSYVYTQYF.

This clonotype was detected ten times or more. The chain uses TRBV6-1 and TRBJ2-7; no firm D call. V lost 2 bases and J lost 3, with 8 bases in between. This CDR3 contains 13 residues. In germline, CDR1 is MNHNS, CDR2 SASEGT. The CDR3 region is CASSEIRNYEQYF. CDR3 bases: TGTGCCAGCAGTGAAATCAGAAACTACGAGCAGTACTTC.

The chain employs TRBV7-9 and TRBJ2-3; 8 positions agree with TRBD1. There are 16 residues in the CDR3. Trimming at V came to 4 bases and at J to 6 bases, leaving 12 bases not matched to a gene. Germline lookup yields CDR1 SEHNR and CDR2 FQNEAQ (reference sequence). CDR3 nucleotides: TGTGCCAGCAGCTCGACTGGACAGGGAATAGGGGATACGCAGTATTTT. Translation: CASSSTGQGIGDTQYF.

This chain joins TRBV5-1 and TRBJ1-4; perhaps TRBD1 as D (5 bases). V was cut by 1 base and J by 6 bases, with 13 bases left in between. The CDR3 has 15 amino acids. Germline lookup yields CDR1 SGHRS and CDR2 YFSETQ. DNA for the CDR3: TGCGCCAGCAGCTTGATGGGGCGCCGAGATGAAAAACTGTTTTTT. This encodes CASSLMGRRDEKLFF.

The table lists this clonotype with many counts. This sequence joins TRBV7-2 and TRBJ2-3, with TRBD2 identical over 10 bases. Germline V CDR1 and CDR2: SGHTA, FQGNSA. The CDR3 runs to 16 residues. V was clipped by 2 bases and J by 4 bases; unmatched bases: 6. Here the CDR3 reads CASSLSPAGGADTQYF. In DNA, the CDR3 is TGTGCCAGCAGCTTAAGTCCAGCGGGAGGGGCAGATACGCAGTATTTT.

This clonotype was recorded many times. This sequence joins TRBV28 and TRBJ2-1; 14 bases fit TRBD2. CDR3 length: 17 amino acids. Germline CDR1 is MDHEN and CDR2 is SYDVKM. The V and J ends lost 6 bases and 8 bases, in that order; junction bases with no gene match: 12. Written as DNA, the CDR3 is TGTGCCAGCAGGCCTCCGGGACTAGCGGGAGTGGCCGATGAGCAGTTCTTC. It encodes CASRPPGLAGVADEQFF. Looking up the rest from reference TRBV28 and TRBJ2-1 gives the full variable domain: DVKVTQSSRYLVKRTGEKVFLECVQDMDHENMFWYRQDPGLGLRLIYFSYDVKMKEKGDIPEGYSVSREKKERFSLILESASTNQTSMYLCASRPPGLAGVADEQFFGPGTRLTVL.

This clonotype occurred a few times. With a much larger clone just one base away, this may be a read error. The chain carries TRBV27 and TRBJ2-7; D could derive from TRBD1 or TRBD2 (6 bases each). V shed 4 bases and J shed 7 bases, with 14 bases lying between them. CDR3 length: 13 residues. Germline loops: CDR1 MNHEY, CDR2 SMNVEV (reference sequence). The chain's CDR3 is CASSWGAVVEQYF. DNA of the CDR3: TGTGCCAGCAGTTGGGGGGCCGTCGTGGAGCAGTACTTC.